Below are 17 T cell receptor beta chains sequenced from a single sample in a study of vaccination effects on CD4 cells after COVID-19. ViraFEST used viral peptide pools to expand antigen-specific CD4+ T cells before sequencing. Isolating CD4+ T cells followed approximately 10 days of culture. Sequencing was performed with immunoSEQ multiplex PCR; in TCRdb, only in-frame clones are kept and a portion is missing. The repertoire consists of just over 30,000 clones, with roughly 62% occurring once and the leading ten covering 28%. The antigens for these receptors are not known. Source: CD4+ T cells from PBMCs cultured with HCoV-229E spike peptides, taken before COVID-19 vaccination. Receptor source: a human donor who received a COVID-19 vaccine.

The chain is built from TRBV18 and TRBJ1-5; no clear D. This CDR3 has 14 amino acids. Germline V gene data show CDR1 as KGHSH and CDR2 as LQKENI. With 1 base removed from V and 3 bases from J, the gap between germline ends came to 7 bases. The CDR3 sequence: CASSPLGSNQPQHF. CDR3 coding DNA: TGTGCCAGCTCACCACTGGGATCCAATCAGCCCCAGCATTTT.

The chain combines TRBV12-3 or TRBV12-4 with TRBJ2-5; D gene ambiguous. V lost 3 bases and J 5 bases, leaving 10 bases between the germline ends. The CDR3 totals 13 residues. The CDR3 spells CASSFGVEETQYF. The CDR3 DNA is TGTGCCAGCAGTTTTGGGGTGGAGGAGACCCAGTACTTC.

The chain employs TRBV9 and TRBJ1-6; D remains ambiguous. The CDR3 consists of 15 residues. V was cut by 0 bases and J by 8 bases, with 12 bases left in between. CDR1 is SGDLS, CDR2 YYNGEE, per germline. The CDR3 protein is CASSVGDRSYSPLHF. The CDR3 DNA reads TGTGCCAGCAGCGTAGGGGATCGGAGTTATTCACCCCTCCACTTT.

The table lists this clone with a few counts. The chain has TRBV6-1 and TRBJ1-5; 10 bases line up with TRBD1. Germline lookup yields CDR1 MNHNS and CDR2 SASEGT. This CDR3 region has 14 residues. Trimming cost V 4 bases and J 9 bases; bases outside gene matches: 6. CDR3 nucleotides: TGTGCCAGCAGTGGCGGGACAGGGGAGGCGCCCCAGCATTTT. As protein: CASSGGTGEAPQHF.

This chain connects TRBV11-2 to TRBJ2-7, with D unclear. Germline CDR1 and CDR2: SGHAT and FQNNGV. The CDR3 is made up of 11 amino acids. Trimming pared 3 bases from V and 5 bases from J, leaving 5 bases between. The CDR3 nucleotides are TGTGCCAGCAGCTTTGGTCACGAGCAGTACTTC. As protein: CASSFGHEQYF.

V usage is TRBV6-4 and J usage is TRBJ1-1, with D maybe TRBD1 (5 bases). This CDR3 region has 14 residues. V dropped 5 bases and J dropped 10 bases, with 20 bases sitting between them. The germline V gene encodes CDR1 MRHNA and CDR2 SNTAGT. The CDR3 region has the DNA TGTGCCAGCAGTCCCGGGGGGACGCTCGCGGGAGCTTTCTTT. Its protein product is CASSPGGTLAGAFF.

The chain uses TRBV19 and TRBJ1-1; TRBD1 might be the D (6 bases). CDR1 and CDR2 from the germline V gene are LNHDA and SQIVND (reference sequence). The V end lost 4 bases, the J end lost 3 bases, and 15 bases lay between the germline ends. The CDR3 is 15 residues long. The DNA for the CDR3 is TGTGCCAGTAGTACCCCCGGAGGGGGATACACTGAAGCTTTCTTT. This encodes CASSTPGGGYTEAFF.

The rearrangement uses TRBV19 and TRBJ2-3; 9 bases agree with TRBD1. The CDR3 runs to 15 residues. Germline lookup yields CDR1 LNHDA and CDR2 SQIVND (reference sequence). Losses at the gene ends were 1 base for V and 5 bases for J; bases not matched to a gene: 4. CDR3 DNA sequence: TGTGCCAGTAGTATAGCCGGACAGGGGAAAGATACGCAGTATTTT. Its translation: CASSIAGQGKDTQYF. The full variable domain, rest sourced from reference TRBV19 and TRBJ2-3, is DGGITQSPKYLFRKEGQNVTLSCEQNLNHDAMYWYRQDPGQGLRLIYYSQIVNDFQKGDIAEGYSVSREKKESFPLTVTSAQKNPTAFYLCASSIAGQGKDTQYFGPGTRLTVL.

This chain connects TRBV6-5 to TRBJ1-1, with TRBD1 matching over 8 bases. CDR1 MNHEY and CDR2 SVGAGI come from the germline V gene. The CDR3 has 13 amino acids. The trim removed 6 bases at V and 3 bases at J, leaving 3 bases unmatched. CDR3 region: CASRTGGDTEAFF. The CDR3 bases are TGTGCCAGCAGAACAGGGGGGGACACTGAAGCTTTCTTT.

The chain couples TRBV2 to TRBJ1-2, with TRBD1 matching over 8 bases. Germline assignment: CDR1 SNHLY and CDR2 FYNNEI. V lost 4 bases, J lost 4 bases, and 2 bases stayed unmatched. The CDR3 totals 13 residues. For the CDR3, the DNA is TGTGCCAGCAGTGGGGACAGGCTCTATGGCTACACCTTC. It codes for CASSGDRLYGYTF.

The V gene is TRBV6-5, the J gene TRBJ1-2, with a weak D call TRBD1 (5 bases). There are 13 residues in the CDR3. V was shortened by 4 bases and J by 1 base, with 7 bases between the two germline ends. CDR1 is MNHEY and CDR2 is SVGAGI in the germline V gene. The CDR3 nucleotides are TGTGCCAGCAGTTCTGACAGTAACTATGGCTACACCTTC. Its translation is CASSSDSNYGYTF.

By share, this clone ranks as large. The V and J genes are TRBV10-3 and TRBJ1-6; D is unclear. V lost 6 bases, J lost 9 bases, and 18 bases lay in between. This CDR3 has 15 amino acids. From germline, CDR1 is ENHRY and CDR2 SYGVKD. CDR3 amino acids: CAISMNEGQGSPLHF. CDR3 bases: TGTGCCATCAGCATGAATGAAGGGCAAGGTTCACCCCTCCACTTT.

The count of this clone is one. V is TRBV5-8 and J is TRBJ2-7, with D hard to call. There are 11 residues in the CDR3. Trimming left V 4 bases short and J 3 bases short, with 5 bases between. Per the germline V gene, CDR1 is SGHTS and CDR2 is YDEGEE. The CDR3 protein is CASSRRYEQYF. DNA of the CDR3: TGTGCCAGCAGCCGGCGCTACGAGCAGTACTTC.

This clone appeared a few times. This chain joins TRBV19 and TRBJ1-2; D not resolved. CDR3 length: 12 amino acids. The V gene's germline CDR1 is LNHDA and CDR2 SQIVND (reference sequence). Trimming took off 3 bases at V and 6 bases at J, with 8 bases between the two ends. The CDR3 coding sequence is TGTGCCAGTAGTATCGAAGGGCATGGCTACACCTTC. It is translated as CASSIEGHGYTF.

This clone was counted between two and nine times. The gene calls are TRBV5-4 and TRBJ2-2, with TRBD1 matching over 8 bases. Trimming at V came to 0 bases and at J to 3 bases, leaving 1 base not matched to a gene. From germline, CDR1 is SGHNT and CDR2 YYREEE (reference sequence). The CDR3 totals 15 residues. The CDR3 region has the DNA TGTGCCAGCAGCTTGGAGACAGGGGACACCGGGGAGCTGTTTTTT. Protein sequence: CASSLETGDTGELFF.

The chain has TRBV7-9 and TRBJ2-6, with 10 nucleotides matching TRBD1. The CDR3 consists of 18 residues. Trimming took 5 bases from V and 2 from J; bases not matched to a gene: 9. CDR1 and CDR2 from the germline V gene are SEHNR and FQNEAQ (reference sequence). The CDR3, as DNA: TGTGCCAGCAGCGTAGACCGGGACAGGGGTCCTGGGGCCAACGTCCTGACTTTC. Translation: CASSVDRDRGPGANVLTF. Full variable domain (outside the CDR3, taken from reference TRBV7-9 and TRBJ2-6): DTGVSQNPRHKITKRGQNVTFRCDPISEHNRLYWYRQTLGQGPEFLTYFQNEAQLEKSRLLSDRFSAERPKGSFSTLEIQRTEQGDSAMYLCASSVDRDRGPGANVLTFGAGSRLTVL.

This rearrangement joins TRBV9 to TRBJ2-7, with D maybe TRBD1 (5 bases). The CDR3 has 15 amino acids. Trimming took 0 bases from V and 5 from J, leaving 15 bases between them. CDR1 and CDR2 from the germline V gene are SGDLS and YYNGEE. Here the CDR3 DNA reads TGTGCCAGCAGCGTAGAGGGGCAGCCCTGGAACGAGCAGTACTTC. Its translation: CASSVEGQPWNEQYF.